The rows below give T cell receptor beta chains drawn from one sample of a study of T-cell memory formation after mild COVID-19. TCRdb re-analysed the 5' RACE reads in MiXCR, keeping a single row per CDR3 protein. Among tens of thousands of distinct CDR3 sequences listed, 9% to 15% were seen once. Source material: PBMCs or a T cell subset sorted from them (not recorded which). All receptors derive from an adult woman who had mild COVID-19 (a few samples of this study predate the infection). Cell type and time point are not known. Both conserved end residues are part of each CDR3. A D gene is named only where the DNA matches it firmly. The listing skips clone size in some rows; elsewhere it reads once, few, many or a size class.

v_call	j_call	clone_size	d_call	cdr3_nt	cdr3_aa
TRBV6-4	TRBJ2-3	many	TRBD2	TGTGCCAGCAGCACCGGACTAGCGGGGACAGATACGCAGTATTTT	CASSTGLAGTDTQYF
TRBV5-1	TRBJ2-1	-	TRBD2	TGCGCCAGCAGCTTGGCGGCGGGGGTGGATGAGCAGTTCTTC	CASSLAAGVDEQFF
TRBV7-9	TRBJ2-7	many	TRBD2	TGTGCCAGCAGCTTAGTTTCTAGCGGGCCGTCCTACGAGCAGTACTTC	CASSLVSSGPSYEQYF
TRBV7-2	TRBJ2-1	many	TRBD2	TGTGCCAGCAGCCTAAATCCCCCAAGACTAGCGGGGAGGTACAATGAGCAGTTCTTC	CASSLNPPRLAGRYNEQFF
TRBV20-1	TRBJ2-3	many	TRBD2	TGCAGTGCTCCTCTAGCGGGGAGCACAGATACGCAGTATTTT	CSAPLAGSTDTQYF
TRBV21-1	TRBJ2-7	many	-	TGTGCCAGCAGCATTAAAGAGAACACCGAAAGGTCCTACGAGCAGTACTTC	CASSIKENTERSYEQYF
TRBV7-9	TRBJ2-5	-	TRBD1	TGTGCCAGCAGCTTAGCGGAGACAGGGCAAGAGACCCAGTACTTC	CASSLAETGQETQYF
TRBV7-9	TRBJ2-5	many	TRBD1	TGTGCCAGCAGCTTCGGACAGGGGAGGGAGACCCAGTACTTC	CASSFGQGRETQYF
TRBV6-5	TRBJ2-3	many	-	TGTGCCAGCAGTTTTCAGGGCGCGGGTATCGATACGCAGTATTTT	CASSFQGAGIDTQYF
TRBV20-1	TRBJ1-2	many	-	TGCAGTGCTCAGAGCCTCTATGGCTACACCTTC	CSAQSLYGYTF
TRBV12-3/TRBV12-4	TRBJ1-6	many	-	TGTGCCAGCAGCCGGATTAATAATTCACCCCTCCACTTT	CASSRINNSPLHF
TRBV4-3	TRBJ2-7	once	-	TGCGCCAGCAGCCAAGCAGATAGTCTATCCTACGAGCAGTACTTC	CASSQADSLSYEQYF
TRBV11-3	TRBJ1-2	many	-	TGTGCCAGCAGCTTCCAGAACGGCATCTATGGCTACACCTTC	CASSFQNGIYGYTF
TRBV7-2	TRBJ2-5	many	-	TGTGCCAGCAGCTTAGGGGGGGCGAGGGCAGAGACCCAGTACTTC	CASSLGGARAETQYF
TRBV5-1	TRBJ1-3	many	-	TGCGCCAGCAGCTTGGCCGGGGTTGGAAACACCATATATTTT	CASSLAGVGNTIYF
TRBV6-5	TRBJ2-3	many	TRBD2	TGTGCCACCAAGCGGGAGGGTCGCACAGATACGCAGTATTTT	CATKREGRTDTQYF
TRBV7-9	TRBJ2-5	many	TRBD2	TGTGCCAGCAGCTTTCTAGCGGCATACCAAGAGACCCAGTACTTC	CASSFLAAYQETQYF
TRBV12-3/TRBV12-4	TRBJ2-6	many	-	TGTGCCAGCAGAGATCGACAGGGGGCCAACGTCCTGACTTTC	CASRDRQGANVLTF
TRBV5-6	TRBJ2-1	many	-	TGTGCCAGCAGCTTCTTACCGGGACGGTACTCCTACAATGAGCAGTTCTTC	CASSFLPGRYSYNEQFF
TRBV7-9	TRBJ2-4	many	TRBD1	TGTGCCAGCAGCTTAGCGGGGACAGGGTCCAAAAATCAGTACTTC	CASSLAGTGSKNQYF
TRBV24-1	TRBJ2-2	many	-	TGTGCCACCAGTGAGAAAGGGTTAGTCGGAACCTACACCGGGGAGCTGTTTTTT	CATSEKGLVGTYTGELFF
TRBV6-1	TRBJ2-3	-	TRBD2	TGTGCCAGCAACTTGCTAGCGGGGGCCCAAGATACGCAGTATTTT	CASNLLAGAQDTQYF
TRBV18	TRBJ1-6	many	TRBD1	TGTGCCAGCTCCCAGGGACAGGGCAATTCACCCCTCCACTTT	CASSQGQGNSPLHF
TRBV4-1	TRBJ2-2	many	-	TGCGCCAGCAGCCAAGTCACATTAAACACCGGGGAGCTGTTTTTT	CASSQVTLNTGELFF
TRBV5-1	TRBJ2-3	many	-	TGCGCCAGCAGACGGGACGGTCGCACAGATACGCAGTATTTT	CASRRDGRTDTQYF
TRBV6-5	TRBJ2-5	many	TRBD2	TGTGCCAGCAGTTACGGGGCGGGAGCTCCACAAGAGACCCAGTACTTC	CASSYGAGAPQETQYF
TRBV5-1	TRBJ2-5	many	-	TGCGCCAGCAGCTTGGTAAGAGGGGCGAGTCAAGAGACCCAGTACTTC	CASSLVRGASQETQYF
TRBV20-1	TRBJ2-7	-	-	TGCAGTGCTAGTCCTAGCGATCGGTACGAGCAGTACTTC	CSASPSDRYEQYF
TRBV4-3	TRBJ2-6	many	-	TGCGCCAGCAGCCACCAGAGGGGTTCCGGGGCCAACGTCCTGACTTTC	CASSHQRGSGANVLTF
TRBV9	TRBJ2-7	many	-	TGTGCCAGCAGCGTAAGGTCCGGACGGGGTAACTACGAGCAGTACTTC	CASSVRSGRGNYEQYF
TRBV20-1	TRBJ1-1	many	-	TGCGCCCCAGGAAACACTGAAGCTTTCTTT	CAPGNTEAFF
TRBV4-3	TRBJ2-7	medium-sized	-	TGCGCCAGCAGCCAAGTTGCGGATTTCTCCTACGAGCAGTACTTC	CASSQVADFSYEQYF
TRBV29-1	TRBJ2-3	many	-	TGCAGCGTTATCGGGGGGCTGGCGACAGATACGCAGTATTTT	CSVIGGLATDTQYF
TRBV29-1	TRBJ1-2	many	-	TGCAGCGTTGGGCAGGGAACCTATGGCTACACCTTC	CSVGQGTYGYTF
TRBV4-1	TRBJ2-7	-	-	TGCGCCAGCCGAGACGGGACCTACGAGCAGTACTTC	CASRDGTYEQYF
TRBV5-1	TRBJ2-5	-	TRBD2	TGCGCCAGCAGGACCGGACTAGCGGGCCAGACCCAGTACTTC	CASRTGLAGQTQYF
TRBV6-1	TRBJ1-1	many	-	TGTGCCAGCAGTGAAGCGAGGTATCTAACGAATACTGAAGCTTTCTTT	CASSEARYLTNTEAFF
TRBV30	TRBJ1-1	many	-	TGTGCCTGGAGTGTGTGGATTGTGGAGAACACTGAAGCTTTCTTT	CAWSVWIVENTEAFF
TRBV5-5	TRBJ2-3	many	TRBD1	TGTGCCAGCAGCCTACCCGGGACAGGGAGCACAGATACGCAGTATTTT	CASSLPGTGSTDTQYF
TRBV7-3	TRBJ1-2	many	-	TGTGCCAGCAGTCCGGGCGGCAGCCTCTATGGCTACACCTTC	CASSPGGSLYGYTF
TRBV7-8	TRBJ2-7	large	-	TGTGCCAGCAGTTCAGACTACGAGCAGTACTTC	CASSSDYEQYF
TRBV7-9	TRBJ1-5	many	-	TGTGCCAGCAGCTTAGGGGGGGATAGCAATCAGCCCCAGCATTTT	CASSLGGDSNQPQHF